Each of the 18 T cell receptor beta chains below was sequenced from the same sample in a study of early T cells in non-severe SARS-CoV-2 infection. TCRdb reanalysed the 5' RACE reads using MiXCR and keeps one entry per CDR3 protein. Of 25,000 to 35,000 distinct CDR3 sequences listed, approximately 6% are singletons. The sample consisted of whole blood. Receptor source: an adult who was a healthcare worker with PCR-confirmed SARS-CoV-2 infection or an uninfected control (not recorded which).

This clonotype occurred many times. The chain links TRBV29-1 to TRBJ2-5; TRBD2 matches at 9 bases. V gave up 4 bases and J gave up 3 bases; unmatched junction bases: 6. Germline loops: CDR1 SQVTM, CDR2 ANQGSEA. This CDR3 contains 14 residues. CDR3 DNA: TGCAGCGTTGGCATGAGACTAGCGGAAGAGACCCAGTACTTC. Encoded protein: CSVGMRLAEETQYF.

This clonotype has ten or more counts. The CDR3 region is CASSALWGNNEQFF. The CDR3 nucleotides read TGTGCCAGCAGCGCCCTGTGGGGGAACAATGAGCAGTTCTTC. The chain has TRBV11-2 and TRBJ2-1; D may match TRBD1 or TRBD2 (5 bases each). The CDR3 runs 14 residues. Per germline, CDR1 SGHAT and CDR2 FQNNGV. The V gene lost 5 bases and the J gene lost 5 bases, with 13 bases spanning the gap.

The sample holds many counts of this clonotype. V and J are TRBV11-3 and TRBJ2-1; tentatively, D is TRBD1 or TRBD2 (5 bases each). Germline CDR1 reads SGHNT; CDR2 reads YENEEA. V lost 5 bases and J 4 bases, leaving 12 bases between the germline ends. The CDR3 runs 14 residues. CDR3 in amino acids: CASSARGLYNEQFF. In DNA form, the CDR3 reads TGTGCCAGCAGCGCCCGGGGCCTATACAATGAGCAGTTCTTC.

The sample holds many counts of this clonotype. V usage is TRBV7-8 and J usage is TRBJ2-3, with 7 bases that match TRBD1. CDR3 length equals 17 residues. Germline V lookup: CDR1 SGHVS, CDR2 FQNEAQ. The J segment lost 2 bases and the V segment lost 1 base, leaving 9 bases of the junction unmatched. The CDR3 loop is CASSLERDSLYTDTQYF. The CDR3, as DNA: TGTGCCAGCAGCTTAGAGAGGGACAGTTTATACACAGATACGCAGTATTTT.

This clonotype was counted many times. The chain combines TRBV11-2 with TRBJ2-4; D is perhaps TRBD2 (6 bases). Germline V gene lookup returns CDR1 SGHAT and CDR2 FQNNGV. V was trimmed by 1 base and J by 0 bases, leaving 10 bases between them. The CDR3 contains 16 residues. The CDR3 nucleotides are TGTGCCAGCAGCTTAGTTGCGGGATTAGCCAAAAACATTCAGTACTTC. Amino acids: CASSLVAGLAKNIQYF.

This clonotype has at least ten counts. The gene calls are TRBV7-2 and TRBJ1-1; no clear D gene. This CDR3 has 13 residues. V lost 4 bases and J 2 bases, leaving 8 bases between the germline ends. Germline CDR1 reads SGHTA; CDR2 reads FQGNSA. Here the CDR3 DNA reads TGTGCCAGCAGCTCACAAGATAACACTGAAGCTTTCTTT. Translated: CASSSQDNTEAFF.

The CDR3 DNA reads TGTGCCAGCATGGCGGCCATCTCCTACAATGAGCAGTTCTTC. It encodes CASMAAISYNEQFF. The V and J genes are TRBV27 and TRBJ2-1; no clear D gene. CDR3 length: 14 residues. The germline CDR1 and CDR2 sequences are MNHEY and SMNVEV (reference sequence). V lost 7 bases and J lost 0, with 10 bases in between.

This clonotype was counted many times. This chain links TRBV9 with TRBJ2-7; TRBD2 is a possible D gene (6 bases). Per the germline V gene, CDR1 is SGDLS and CDR2 is YYNGEE. The CDR3 contains 13 residues. The V gene lost 4 bases and the J gene lost 6 bases, with 14 bases spanning the gap. The CDR3, as DNA: TGTGCCAGCAGCCGGGACTCTTTTTCCGAGCAGTACGTC. Translating it yields CASSRDSFSEQYV.

The V call is TRBV20-1, the J call TRBJ2-3; D is perhaps TRBD1 or TRBD2 (6 bases each). From germline, CDR1 is DFQATT and CDR2 SNEGSKA (reference sequence). CDR3 length equals 14 residues. The V end lost 0 bases, the J end lost 5 bases, and 12 bases lay between the germline ends. Here the CDR3 DNA reads TGCAGTGCTAGAGAGGAAGGGGGGCGAGATACGCAGTATTTT. It translates to CSAREEGGRDTQYF.

Many counts were recorded for this clonotype. The chain has TRBV10-1 and TRBJ2-1; tentative D call: TRBD2 (5 bases). V lost 5 bases and J lost 7, with 9 bases in between. Germline CDR1 WNHNN, CDR2 SYGVQD (reference sequence). The CDR3 length is 12 residues. CDR3: CASSNRGNEQFF. The CDR3, as DNA: TGCGCCAGCAGTAACCGGGGTAATGAGCAGTTCTTC.

This clonotype was seen many times. The gene calls are TRBV6-6 and TRBJ1-5; D might be TRBD1 (5 bases). Trimming pared 6 bases from V and 0 bases from J, leaving 18 bases between. Germline CDR1 and CDR2: MNHNY and SVGAGI (reference sequence). The CDR3 is 17 amino acids. CDR3 loop: CASSRIPGKDSNQPQHF. The CDR3 nucleotides read TGTGCCAGCAGCCGAATACCAGGGAAGGATAGCAATCAGCCCCAGCATTTT.

The CDR3 DNA reads as TGTGCCAGCAGTTACCGGGACAGCTCAATTAGCAATCAGCCCCAGCATTTT. Translation gives CASSYRDSSISNQPQHF. The chain joins TRBV2 to TRBJ1-5; 7 bases map to TRBD1. The CDR3 totals 17 residues. Germline V gene lookup returns CDR1 SNHLY and CDR2 FYNNEI. Trimming cost V 5 bases and J 0 bases; bases outside gene matches: 10.

This clonotype was recorded many times. V and J are TRBV3-1 and TRBJ2-1; perhaps TRBD1 as D (6 bases). CDR3 length: 14 residues. The V end lost 3 bases, the J end lost 15 bases, and 21 bases lay between the germline ends. Germline CDR1 LGHDT, CDR2 YNNKEL (reference sequence). In nucleotides, the CDR3 is TGTGCCAGCAGCCAGAGGGCAAGGGGGAGTTCCCCGTTCTTC. This sequence encodes CASSQRARGSSPFF.

This chain links TRBV20-1 with TRBJ2-3; perhaps TRBD2 as D (6 bases). V was cut by 5 bases and J by 2 bases, with 14 bases left in between. CDR3 size: 14 residues. Germline V gene lookup returns CDR1 DFQATT and CDR2 SNEGSKA (reference sequence). The CDR3 coding sequence is TGCAGTGCTCCAGCGGGCCTTAACACAGATACGCAGTATTTT. It is translated as CSAPAGLNTDTQYF.

This clonotype was observed many times. The genes are TRBV12-3 or TRBV12-4 and TRBJ1-5; 8 nucleotides align to TRBD1. J gave up 1 base and V 9 bases, and 2 bases lay outside the gene matches. CDR3 length: 13 amino acids. Here the CDR3 reads CASNRGSNQPQHF. The CDR3 DNA reads TGTGCCAGTAACAGGGGGAGCAATCAGCCCCAGCATTTT.

This clonotype was recorded many times. The genes are TRBV6-5 and TRBJ1-5; a weak D match, TRBD1 (6 bases). Germline V gene lookup returns CDR1 MNHEY and CDR2 SVGAGI. The CDR3 runs 14 residues. The V end was cut by 5 bases, the J end by 5 bases, with 13 bases between. The CDR3 loop reads CASSPWTDYQPQHF. Written as DNA, the CDR3 is TGTGCCAGCAGTCCATGGACAGATTATCAGCCCCAGCATTTT.

This clonotype has at least ten counts. The gene calls are TRBV12-3 or TRBV12-4 and TRBJ2-2; D is unresolved. With 2 bases removed from V and 5 bases from J, the gap between germline ends came to 6 bases. This CDR3 has 13 amino acids. CDR3 sequence (DNA): TGTGCCAGCAGTTTAAGTTCTACCGGGGAGCTGTTTTTT. Protein: CASSLSSTGELFF.

This clonotype was observed at least ten times. The genes are TRBV6-1 and TRBJ2-7; 12 bases align to TRBD2. J lost 6 bases, V lost 7 bases, and 4 bases had no gene match. Germline V lookup: CDR1 MNHNS, CDR2 SASEGT. This CDR3 region has 13 residues. Here the CDR3 DNA reads TGTGCCAGCACAACTAGCGGGAGGTCCGAGCAGTACGTC. It yields the protein CASTTSGRSEQYV.